This paragraph reports one T cell receptor beta chain. These data come from a study of OX40 agonist ivuxolimab in advanced cancers. The assay was immunoSEQ multiplex PCR, and TCRdb's table has in-frame clones only and misses some. Of 65,000 to 95,000 clones listed, 87% are singletons. This CDR3 region has 15 residues. The germline V gene has CDR1 KGHSH and CDR2 LQKENI. Trimming took 0 bases from V and 11 from J; bases not matched to a gene: 12. The V call is TRBV18, the J call TRBJ1-1; 7 positions agree with TRBD1. This clonotype was obtained from an adult with an advanced solid tumor such as melanoma, head and neck, liver or kidney cancer. The material sequenced was CD4+ or CD8+ T cells sorted from blood, taken in a trial of the OX40 agonist ivuxolimab. The CDR3 DNA is TGTGCCAGCTCACCACCCTCCGGGACAGTGAGGGGCGCTTTCTTT. The encoded protein is CASSPPSGTVRGAFF.